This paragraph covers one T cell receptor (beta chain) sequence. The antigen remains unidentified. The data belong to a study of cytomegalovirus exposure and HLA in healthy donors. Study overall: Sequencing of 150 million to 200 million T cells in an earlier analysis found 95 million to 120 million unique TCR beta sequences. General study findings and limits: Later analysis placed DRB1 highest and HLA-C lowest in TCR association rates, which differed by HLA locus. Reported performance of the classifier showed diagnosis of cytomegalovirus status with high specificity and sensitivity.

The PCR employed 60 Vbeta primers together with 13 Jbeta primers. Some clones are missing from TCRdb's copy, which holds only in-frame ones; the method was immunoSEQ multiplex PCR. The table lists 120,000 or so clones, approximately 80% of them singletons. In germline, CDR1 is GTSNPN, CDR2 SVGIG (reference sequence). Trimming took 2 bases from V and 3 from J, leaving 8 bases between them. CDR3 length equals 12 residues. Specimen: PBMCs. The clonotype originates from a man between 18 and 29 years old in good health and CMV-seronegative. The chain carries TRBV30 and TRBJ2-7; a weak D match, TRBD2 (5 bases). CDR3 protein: CAWSRDYYEQYV. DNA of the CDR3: TGTGCCTGGAGTCGAGACTACTACGAGCAGTACGTC.